A single sample is the source of the 16 T cell receptor beta chains below, sequenced in a study of T cells after yellow fever vaccination. TCRdb reanalysed the 5' RACE reads using MiXCR and keeps one entry per CDR3 protein. Found here are some 600,000 distinct CDR3 sequences, about 12% of them singletons; the top ten hold just under 15%. Sequenced material: PBMCs, taken on the day of the yellow fever booster vaccination. These receptor sequences come from a man aged 25-45 years who received the YFV17D yellow fever vaccine.

The sample holds a few counts of this clonotype. The chain recombines TRBV12-3 or TRBV12-4 with TRBJ2-7; D possibly matches TRBD1 or TRBD2 (5 bases each). The V gene lost 1 base and the J gene lost 6 bases, with 10 bases spanning the gap. The CDR3 loop spans 13 amino acids. The CDR3, as DNA: TGTGCCAGCAGTTTAGGAGATGGGACCGAGCAGTACTTC. Residues: CASSLGDGTEQYF.

This clonotype was counted a few times. The CDR3 region has the DNA TGCAGTGCTAGACTAGCGGGAGCAGAGACCCAGTACTTC. This translates into CSARLAGAETQYF. The gene calls are TRBV20-1 and TRBJ2-5, with 10 bases lining up with TRBD2. The junction had 1 base not matched to a gene; V was cut back by 2 bases and J by 4 bases. The length of the CDR3 is 13 residues. Germline V gene sequence: CDR1 DFQATT, CDR2 SNEGSKA (reference sequence).

This clonotype was detected a few times. The chain has TRBV27 and TRBJ2-3, with 7 bases identical to TRBD2. Losses at the gene ends were 11 bases for V and 4 bases for J; bases not matched to a gene: 6. Looked up from germline, CDR1 is MNHEY and CDR2 is SMNVEV (reference sequence). This CDR3 has 12 amino acids. CDR3 nucleotide sequence: TGTGCCTGCTCGGGAGGCCCAGATACGCAGTATTTT. This codes for CACSGGPDTQYF.

This chain joins TRBV20-1 and TRBJ2-3; 7 bases match TRBD2. In germline, CDR1 is DFQATT, CDR2 SNEGSKA (reference sequence). The CDR3 is 14 amino acids. Trimming took 8 bases from V and 0 from J; bases not matched to a gene: 8. The CDR3 region has the DNA TGCAGTACAAGCGGGACCCACAGCACAGATACGCAGTATTTT. This encodes CSTSGTHSTDTQYF.

The V gene is TRBV6-4, the J gene TRBJ2-1, with TRBD2 as a possible D gene (6 bases). V was clipped by 6 bases and J by 8 bases, with 14 bases between them. The CDR3 is 13 amino acids. The germline V gene has CDR1 MRHNA and CDR2 SNTAGT. The CDR3, as DNA: TGTGCCAGCAGCCCGACCGGAGGGTATGAGCAGTTCTTC. It yields the protein CASSPTGGYEQFF.

The chain uses TRBV5-1 and TRBJ2-1; 10 nucleotides align to TRBD1. The V gene end was trimmed by 5 bases and the J gene end by 7 bases; junction bases not matched to a gene: 12. In germline, CDR1 is SGHRS, CDR2 YFSETQ. The CDR3 sequence is 16 residues long. The CDR3 protein is CASSWATGGAGNEQFF. DNA of the CDR3: TGCGCCAGCAGTTGGGCGACAGGGGGCGCCGGGAATGAGCAGTTCTTC. The whole variable domain, remainder taken from reference TRBV5-1 and TRBJ2-1, is KAGVTQTPRYLIKTRGQQVTLSCSPISGHRSVSWYQQTPGQGLQFLFEYFSETQRNKGNFPGRFSGRQFSNSRSEMNVSTLELGDSALYLCASSWATGGAGNEQFFGPGTRLTVL.

This clonotype was recorded a few times. This chain joins TRBV19 and TRBJ1-1; D may be TRBD1 (5 bases). CDR1 is LNHDA, CDR2 SQIVND, per germline (reference sequence). V lost 4 bases, J lost 6 bases, and 12 bases lay in between. This CDR3 is 13 amino acids long. In DNA form, the CDR3 reads TGTGCCAGTAGTAAGCAGGGAGGGCCTGAAGCTTTCTTT. It encodes CASSKQGGPEAFF.

This clonotype was counted ten times or more. The rearrangement links TRBV12-3 or TRBV12-4 to TRBJ2-3; D remains ambiguous. Trimming shortened V by 6 bases and J by 6 bases, and 7 bases separated the two germline ends. The CDR3 spans 11 residues. This CDR3 reads CASRVRDTQYF. Here the CDR3 DNA reads TGTGCCAGCAGAGTCAGGGATACGCAGTATTTT.

The table lists this clonotype with a few counts. In DNA, the CDR3 is TGTGCTAGTGGTTTGTACCAGAAGAACACTGAAGCTTTCTTT. It yields the protein CASGLYQKNTEAFF. This chain connects TRBV12-5 to TRBJ1-1; D is undetermined. The V and J ends lost 2 bases and 1 base respectively, with 8 bases between them. CDR1 and CDR2 (germline): LGHNT, FRNRAP. The CDR3 contains 14 residues.

The V call is TRBV20-1, the J call TRBJ2-3; D is possibly TRBD1 (6 bases). The length of the CDR3 is 16 residues. Trimming left V 3 bases short and J 2 bases short, with 18 bases between. Germline V gene sequence: CDR1 DFQATT, CDR2 SNEGSKA (reference sequence). The chain's CDR3 is CSASEKWTAPTDTQYF. The CDR3 region has the DNA TGCAGTGCTAGTGAAAAATGGACAGCACCCACAGATACGCAGTATTTT.

To note about this clonotype: Compared with germline, one end of the junction differs, possibly owing to a read error. The chain employs TRBV20-1 and TRBJ1-5, with D maybe TRBD1 (6 bases). The CDR3 length is 18 residues. Germline V gives CDR1 DFQATT, CDR2 SNEGSKA (reference sequence). The CDR3 reads CCAPRGGTGEPGSQPQHF. The CDR3 DNA is TGCTGTGCTCCGAGAGGGGGGACTGGTGAACCAGGGAGTCAGCCCCAGCATTTT.

In its sample, this clonotype was seen a few times. The chain combines TRBV7-9 with TRBJ2-7, with D uncertain. The CDR3 extends over 13 amino acids. Deletions cut 5 bases from V and 2 bases from J, with 10 bases between. CDR1 and CDR2 from the germline V gene are SEHNR and FQNEAQ (reference sequence). The CDR3 DNA follows: TGTGCCAGCAGCGAGAGGACGGCCTACGAGCAGTACTTC. Translated: CASSERTAYEQYF.

The genes are TRBV20-1 and TRBJ1-5; D remains unclear. There are 15 residues in the CDR3. CDR1 and CDR2 from the germline V gene are DFQATT and SNEGSKA (reference sequence). V was trimmed by 3 bases and J by 0 bases, leaving 12 bases between them. CDR3 DNA: TGCAGTGCTAGTATGGGGTTCTCTAGCAATCAGCCCCAGCATTTT. Its protein product is CSASMGFSSNQPQHF.

This clonotype was counted only a few times. The chain joins TRBV7-8 to TRBJ1-1; D gene unclear. The V end lost 10 bases, the J end lost 6 bases, and 15 bases lay between the germline ends. The CDR3 totals 12 residues. Germline CDR1 is SGHVS and CDR2 is FQNEAQ. Written as DNA, the CDR3 is TGTGCCACCAAAAGGGTAGGAGCTGAAGCTTTCTTT. Amino acids: CATKRVGAEAFF.

The chain links TRBV20-1 to TRBJ2-1; 11 bases are a match to TRBD2. The CDR3 is 17 amino acids. Germline assignment: CDR1 DFQATT and CDR2 SNEGSKA (reference sequence). V lost 1 base and J lost 6; bases outside the gene matches: 11. CDR3 amino acids: CSARVPSGRRVFNEQFF. The CDR3 DNA is TGCAGTGCTAGAGTACCTAGCGGGAGGCGGGTGTTCAATGAGCAGTTCTTC.

The chain uses TRBV7-2 and TRBJ1-1; D is possibly TRBD1 (5 bases). The V end was cut by 5 bases, the J end by 1 base, with 14 bases between. Germline lookup yields CDR1 SGHTA and CDR2 FQGNSA. The CDR3 is 15 residues long. Here the CDR3 reads CASSDRGQANTEAFF. CDR3 nucleotides: TGTGCCAGCAGCGACCGCGGACAAGCGAACACTGAAGCTTTCTTT.